The next 24 T cell receptor beta chains were all read from a single sample in a study of blood T cell repertoires in COVID-19. Measured with immunoSEQ multiplex PCR; TCRdb has only the in-frame clones, and not every one. There are more than 150,000 clones in the sample; 80% to 90% occur only once, and roughly 0.85% lies in the top ten. The sample taken for sequencing was peripheral blood. The receptors here all came from a woman younger than 35 who had recovered from COVID-19.

V gene TRBV10-3 combines with J gene TRBJ2-2, with 11 bases matching TRBD2. There are 15 residues in the CDR3. In germline, CDR1 is ENHRY, CDR2 SYGVKD. V trimming: 9 bases; J trimming: 5 bases; junction bases outside the gene matches: 8. CDR3 bases: TGTGCCATTCTACTAGCGGGAGTTGGTACCGGGGAGCTGTTTTTT. It encodes CAILLAGVGTGELFF.

This chain connects TRBV5-1 to TRBJ2-1; D is perhaps TRBD2 (6 bases). Germline values: CDR1 SGHRS, CDR2 YFSETQ. V shed 0 bases and J shed 6 bases, with 13 bases lying between them. The CDR3 runs to 15 residues. The CDR3 bases are TGCGCCAGCAGCTTGGGACTAGGCGCCATCAATGAGCAGTTCTTC. It encodes CASSLGLGAINEQFF.

The gene calls are TRBV7-2 and TRBJ1-3; D unresolved. CDR3 length equals 13 residues. V was pared by 4 bases and J by 3 bases, with 7 bases between. Germline V gives CDR1 SGHTA, CDR2 FQGNSA. In nucleotides, the CDR3 is TGTGCCAGCAGCTCGACAAGTGGAAACACCATATATTTT. Residues: CASSSTSGNTIYF.

The V gene is TRBV19, the J gene TRBJ1-2; 9 nucleotides match TRBD1. V was pared by 7 bases and J by 10 bases, with 7 bases of the junction left unmatched. The length of the CDR3 is 12 residues. Germline CDR1 is LNHDA and CDR2 is SQIVND (reference sequence). The CDR3 DNA is TGTGCCAGTACCCCGGGACAGGGTGTCTACACCTTC. Translation gives CASTPGQGVYTF.

The sample holds a few counts of this clone. At one end, the junction sequence differs from germline, possibly due to a read error. The chain carries TRBV9 and TRBJ1-5; 8 nucleotides align to TRBD1. This CDR3 contains 14 residues. CDR1 and CDR2 (germline): SGDLS, YYNGEE. This CDR3 is CASSVSGGNQPQHF. DNA for the CDR3: TGTGCCAGCAGCGTATCAGGGGGCAACCAGCCCCAGCATTTT. Full variable domain (remainder filled in from reference TRBV9 and TRBJ1-5): DSGVTQTPKHLITATGQRVTLRCSPRSGDLSVYWYQQSLDQGLQFLIQYYNGEERAKGNILERFSAQQFPDLHSELNLSSLELGDSALYFCASSVSGGNQPQHFGDGTRLSIL.

This chain connects TRBV5-1 to TRBJ2-2, with D unclear. With 2 bases removed from V and 1 base from J, the gap between germline ends came to 12 bases. The CDR3 runs 16 residues. Germline V CDR1 and CDR2: SGHRS, YFSETQ. CDR3 amino acids: CASSFFDGENTGELFF. In DNA form, the CDR3 reads TGCGCCAGCAGCTTTTTCGACGGAGAGAACACCGGGGAGCTGTTTTTT. The whole variable domain, remainder taken from reference TRBV5-1 and TRBJ2-2, is KAGVTQTPRYLIKTRGQQVTLSCSPISGHRSVSWYQQTPGQGLQFLFEYFSETQRNKGNFPGRFSGRQFSNSRSEMNVSTLELGDSALYLCASSFFDGENTGELFFGEGSRLTVL.

The chain is built from TRBV7-3 and TRBJ1-2; the D gene is possibly TRBD1 (5 bases). This CDR3 region has 13 residues. Germline CDR1 and CDR2: SGHTA and FQGTGA. V lost 3 bases and J lost 4, with 9 bases in between. This CDR3 is CASSFTTGYGYTF. The CDR3 DNA is TGTGCCAGCAGCTTCACCACAGGCTATGGCTACACCTTC.

In its sample, this clone was seen once. The chain couples TRBV7-8 to TRBJ1-2; TRBD1 is a possible D gene (5 bases). From germline, CDR1 is SGHVS and CDR2 FQNEAQ. V lost 5 bases, J lost 4 bases, and 14 bases lay in between. The CDR3 runs 14 residues. CDR3 coding DNA: TGTGCCAGCAGCATACGAGACAGTCTCTATGGCTACACCTTC. Translation gives CASSIRDSLYGYTF. The full variable domain, completed using reference TRBV7-8 and TRBJ1-2, is GAGVSQSPRYKVAKRGQDVALRCDPISGHVSLFWYQQALGQGPEFLTYFQNEAQLDKSGLPSDRFFAERPEGSVSTLKIQRTQQEDSAVYLCASSIRDSLYGYTFGSGTRLTVV.

J is TRBJ1-1 and V is TRBV7-2, with D possibly TRBD1 on 5 matching bases. Germline V gene data show CDR1 as SGHTA and CDR2 as FQGNSA. The CDR3 has 14 amino acids. The ends were cut back, 5 bases at V and 8 bases at J, with 18 bases in the middle. Here the CDR3 reads CASSAGSRGREAFF. The CDR3 DNA reads as TGTGCCAGCAGCGCCGGGAGTCGGGGCCGAGAAGCTTTCTTT.

This chain links TRBV27 with TRBJ1-6; 7 bases fit TRBD1. The trim removed 6 bases at V and 14 bases at J, leaving 13 bases unmatched. CDR1 and CDR2 (germline): MNHEY, SMNVEV (reference sequence). The CDR3 runs 14 residues. This CDR3 reads CASSSGTEGLALHF. Here the CDR3 DNA reads TGTGCCAGCAGCTCCGGGACAGAGGGTTTGGCCCTCCACTTT.

The chain joins TRBV24-1 to TRBJ1-5; 7 positions match TRBD1. J lost 11 bases, V lost 3 bases, and 9 bases had no gene match. The CDR3 sequence is 14 residues long. Looked up from germline, CDR1 is KGHDR and CDR2 is SFDVKD. The CDR3, as DNA: TGTGCCACCAGTGATCAGGGGACAGTCGCTACCCAGCATTTT. It codes for CATSDQGTVATQHF.

CDR3 DNA sequence: TGTGCCAGCAGTTACTCGCGGGGTAGCTCCTACGAGCAGTACTTC. As protein: CASSYSRGSSYEQYF. The V and J genes are TRBV6-5 and TRBJ2-7; perhaps TRBD2 as D (6 bases). The CDR3 contains 15 residues. Germline values: CDR1 MNHEY, CDR2 SVGAGI. The ends were cut back, 0 bases at V and 0 bases at J, with 9 bases in the middle.

This sequence joins TRBV5-4 and TRBJ1-2; 8 bases agree with TRBD1. Looked up from germline, CDR1 is SGHNT and CDR2 is YYREEE (reference sequence). After removal of 4 bases from V and 2 bases from J, the junction contained 10 bases not matched to a gene. The CDR3 extends over 16 amino acids. The CDR3: CASSRPGQAINYGYTF. The DNA of the CDR3 is TGTGCCAGCAGCCGTCCGGGACAGGCGATAAACTATGGCTACACCTTC.

This clone has just one count. The CDR3 is CASSHSWAPVSDTQYF. DNA of the CDR3: TGTGCCAGCAGCCATAGTTGGGCCCCCGTGTCAGATACGCAGTATTTT. The V and J genes are TRBV2 and TRBJ2-3; D uncertain. V was trimmed by 6 bases and J by 4 bases, leaving 20 bases between them. The CDR3 is 16 residues long. CDR1 SNHLY and CDR2 FYNNEI come from the germline V gene.

Turning to this clone: This specimen includes other DNA sequences encoding the same CDR3. The rearrangement joins TRBV11-2 to TRBJ1-1; D is undetermined. V gave up 1 base and J gave up 3 bases, with 6 bases separating them. The CDR3 is 13 residues long. The V gene's germline CDR1 is SGHAT and CDR2 FQNNGV. CDR3 residues: CASSLGSDTEAFF. DNA for the CDR3: TGTGCCAGCAGCTTAGGCAGTGACACTGAAGCTTTCTTT. Full variable domain (missing parts from reference TRBV11-2 and TRBJ1-1): EAGVAQSPRYKIIEKRQSVAFWCNPISGHATLYWYQQILGQGPKLLIQFQNNGVVDDSQLPKDRFSAERLKGVDSTLKIQPAKLEDSAVYLCASSLGSDTEAFFGQGTRLTVV.

This clone appeared a single time. The V call is TRBV6-5, the J call TRBJ2-2; 7 bases fit TRBD1. The J call is uncertain, as TRBJ1-3 better fits the DNA end. The CDR3 is 14 amino acids. Germline CDR1 MNHEY, CDR2 SVGAGI. The CDR3 DNA reads as TGTGCCAGCAGTCGACAGGGCTCTGGAAACACCATATATTTT. Translated, it gives CASSRQGSGNTIYF.

V and J are TRBV7-8 and TRBJ1-6; D is undetermined. The germline V gene encodes CDR1 SGHVS and CDR2 FQNEAQ. The CDR3 length is 15 residues. Trimming took 3 bases from V and 8 from J, leaving 14 bases between them. The CDR3 loop reads CASSFLGRWDSPLHF. In nucleotides, the CDR3 is TGTGCCAGCAGCTTTCTTGGCAGGTGGGATTCACCCCTCCACTTT.

The rearrangement links TRBV3-1 (or the pseudogene TRBV3-2) to TRBJ2-3; D perhaps matches TRBD1 (5 bases). The length of the CDR3 is 14 residues. The germline V gene has CDR1 LGHDT and CDR2 YNNKEL (reference sequence). V dropped 4 bases and J dropped 4 bases, with 12 bases sitting between them. CDR3 sequence reads: CASSPSGRPDTQYF. The CDR3 DNA is TGTGCCAGCAGCCCTTCAGGGCGACCAGATACGCAGTATTTT.

CDR3 protein: CASSLARGATEAFF. CDR3 coding DNA: TGTGCCAGCAGCTTAGCCAGGGGTGCTACTGAAGCTTTCTTT. The chain recombines TRBV7-9 with TRBJ1-1; maybe TRBD1 (6 bases). The CDR3 covers 14 residues. V gave up 0 bases and J gave up 5 bases, with 10 bases separating them. CDR1 is SEHNR and CDR2 is FQNEAQ in the germline V gene (reference sequence).

The V call is TRBV3-1 (or the pseudogene TRBV3-2), the J call TRBJ1-6; D is unclear. V lost 6 bases, J lost 7 bases, and 13 bases lay in between. Germline CDR1 LGHDT, CDR2 YNNKEL (reference sequence). This CDR3 comprises 14 residues. CDR3 region: CASRSEGQNSPLHF. DNA for the CDR3: TGTGCCAGCAGGTCCGAGGGTCAGAATTCACCCCTCCACTTT.

This clone was seen just once. Here the CDR3 DNA reads TGTGCCAGCAGGTCCGGGACAGACTATGGCTACACCTTC. It yields the protein CASRSGTDYGYTF. J is TRBJ1-2 and V is TRBV11-2; 7 bases are shared with TRBD1. This CDR3 has 13 residues. Losses at the gene ends were 6 bases for V and 3 bases for J; bases not matched to a gene: 4. CDR1 SGHAT and CDR2 FQNNGV come from the germline V gene.

This sequence joins TRBV7-2 and TRBJ2-1; 8 bases agree with TRBD2. CDR3 length equals 19 residues. Germline values: CDR1 SGHTA, CDR2 FQGNSA. V was clipped by 1 base and J by 10 bases; unmatched bases: 21. In nucleotides, the CDR3 is TGTGCCAGCAGCTTAGGCCCGGGGGGGCGGGTATCCCTGGGTATGGAGCAGTTCTTC. Protein product: CASSLGPGGRVSLGMEQFF.

Details on this clone: At the DNA level, this CDR3 is encoded by other sequences in the same sample as well. This sequence joins TRBV5-1 and TRBJ1-5; 7 bases align to TRBD1. The J segment lost 1 base and the V segment lost 0 bases, leaving 1 base of the junction unmatched. Germline-derived CDR1 and CDR2 are SGHRS and YFSETQ. The CDR3 has 15 amino acids. DNA of the CDR3: TGCGCCAGCAGCTTGGAGGGGGCAAGCAATCAGCCCCAGCATTTT. This codes for CASSLEGASNQPQHF.

The chain employs TRBV4-3 and TRBJ2-2, with TRBD2 matching over 7 bases. J lost 7 bases, V lost 0 bases, and 11 bases had no gene match. Germline V gene sequence: CDR1 LGHNA, CDR2 YSLEER. The CDR3 contains 17 residues. This CDR3 reads CASSQDLWGGRGGELFF. The DNA for the CDR3 is TGCGCCAGCAGCCAAGATCTTTGGGGGGGAAGAGGCGGGGAGCTGTTTTTT.